Sequencing of this T cell receptor beta chain was carried out in a study of CD8 T cells in ankylosing spondylitis. The study's findings and limits: Those disease-linked clones were CD8+; they were also relatively rare in peripheral blood. Enrichment of disease-linked clones was reportedly significant in matched ankylosing spondylitis synovial fluid. Past studies reported some motif variants in reactive arthritis synovial fluid and blood.

Each TCR beta library was made by quantitative 5'-RACE that incorporated molecular barcodes. TCRdb redid the calling of the 5' RACE reads with MiXCR, one entry per CDR3 protein. Counted here are 150,000 or so distinct CDR3 sequences, 9.5% to 10% occurring once; the ten biggest clones make up more than 13%. CDR3 length: 17 residues. CDR1 is SGHTA and CDR2 is FQGNSA in the germline V gene. V trimming: 4 bases; J trimming: 3 bases; junction bases outside the gene matches: 10. This clonotype was recorded many times. Its specificity is unknown. This chain links TRBV7-2 with TRBJ2-7; 12 nucleotides agree with TRBD2. Sequenced material: blood, either unsorted or a sorted T cell fraction (not recorded which). The source is a female donor with ankylosing spondylitis or in good health (not recorded which). This chain's CDR3 is CASSSPTSGRTLYEQYF. The CDR3 DNA follows: TGTGCCAGCAGCTCCCCTACTAGCGGGAGGACGCTCTACGAGCAGTACTTC.